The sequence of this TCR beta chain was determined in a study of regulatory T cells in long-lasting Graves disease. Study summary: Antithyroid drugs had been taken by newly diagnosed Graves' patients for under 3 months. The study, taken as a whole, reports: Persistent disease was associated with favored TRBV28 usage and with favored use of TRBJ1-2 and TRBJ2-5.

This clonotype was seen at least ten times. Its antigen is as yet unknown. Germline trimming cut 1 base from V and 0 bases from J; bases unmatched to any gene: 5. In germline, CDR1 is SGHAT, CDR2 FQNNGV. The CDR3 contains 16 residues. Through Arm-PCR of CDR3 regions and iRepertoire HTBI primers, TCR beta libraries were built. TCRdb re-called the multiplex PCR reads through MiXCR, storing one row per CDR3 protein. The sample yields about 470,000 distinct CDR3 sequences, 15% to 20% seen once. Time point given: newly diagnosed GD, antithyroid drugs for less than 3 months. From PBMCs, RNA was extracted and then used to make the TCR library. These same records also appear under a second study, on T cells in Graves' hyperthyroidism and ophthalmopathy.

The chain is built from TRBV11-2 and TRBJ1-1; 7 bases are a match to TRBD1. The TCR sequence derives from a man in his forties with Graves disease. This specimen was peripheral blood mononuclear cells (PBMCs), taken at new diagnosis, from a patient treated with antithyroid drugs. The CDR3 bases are TGTGCCAGCAGCTTAGCTCCGACAGGGTTGAACACTGAAGCTTTCTTT. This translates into CASSLAPTGLNTEAFF.